This T cell receptor beta chain was recovered during a study of blood T cell repertoires in COVID-19. Study overall: The origin of the acute and convalescent COVID-19 samples was the United States, Italy and Spain. PBMCs, B-cell-depleted T cells, or T cells were the source of the cDNA or gDNA that made up the material.

Seattle patient enrollment occurred during active infection, with longitudinal follow-up thereafter. Per the original data handling: Estimated nucleated cell counts came from reference gene primer amplification. TCRdb keeps only in-frame clones here, not all; method: immunoSEQ multiplex PCR. V, J and clone size are those of that table, while D and trimming were read from the DNA. Of more than 80,000 clones in the sample, approximately 85% were seen once. The length of the CDR3 is 10 residues. V was trimmed by 3 bases and J by 8 bases, leaving 5 bases between them. CDR1 DFQATT and CDR2 SNEGSKA come from the germline V gene (reference sequence).

The TCR sequence derives from a woman older than 75 with COVID-19, enrolled during active disease. Sequenced material: peripheral blood. V is TRBV20-1 and J is TRBJ2-1, with D hard to call. Here the CDR3 reads CSASSDEQFF. CDR3 coding DNA: TGCAGTGCTAGTTCGGATGAGCAGTTCTTC.